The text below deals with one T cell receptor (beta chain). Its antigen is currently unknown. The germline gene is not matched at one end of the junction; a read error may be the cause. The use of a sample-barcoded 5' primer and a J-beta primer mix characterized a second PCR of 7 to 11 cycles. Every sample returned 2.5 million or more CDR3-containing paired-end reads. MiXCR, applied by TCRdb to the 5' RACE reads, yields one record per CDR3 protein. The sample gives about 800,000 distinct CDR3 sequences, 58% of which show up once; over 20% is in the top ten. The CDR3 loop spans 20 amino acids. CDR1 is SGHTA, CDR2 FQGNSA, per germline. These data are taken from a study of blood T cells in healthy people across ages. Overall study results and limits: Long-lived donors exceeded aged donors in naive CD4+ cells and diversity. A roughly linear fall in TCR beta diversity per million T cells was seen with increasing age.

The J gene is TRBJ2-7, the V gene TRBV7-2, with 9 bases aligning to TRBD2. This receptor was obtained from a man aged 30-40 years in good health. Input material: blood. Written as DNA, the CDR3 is TGTGCCAGCAGCCTAGCGCCCCCCTCTAAATATAGCGGGAGATACGACGAGCAGTACTTC. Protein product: CASSLAPPSKYSGRYDEQYF.